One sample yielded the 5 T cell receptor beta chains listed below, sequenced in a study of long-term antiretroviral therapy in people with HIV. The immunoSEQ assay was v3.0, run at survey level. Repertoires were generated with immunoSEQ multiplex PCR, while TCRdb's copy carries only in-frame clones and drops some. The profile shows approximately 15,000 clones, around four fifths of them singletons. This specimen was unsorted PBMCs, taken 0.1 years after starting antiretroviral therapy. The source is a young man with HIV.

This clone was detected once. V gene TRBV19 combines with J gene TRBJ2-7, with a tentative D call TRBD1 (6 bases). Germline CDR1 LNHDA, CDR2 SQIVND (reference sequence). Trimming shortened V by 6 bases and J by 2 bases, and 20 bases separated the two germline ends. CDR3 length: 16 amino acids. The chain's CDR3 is CASSTTHGGYAYEQYF. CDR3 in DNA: TGTGCCAGTAGCACCACGCATGGGGGCTACGCCTACGAGCAGTACTTC.

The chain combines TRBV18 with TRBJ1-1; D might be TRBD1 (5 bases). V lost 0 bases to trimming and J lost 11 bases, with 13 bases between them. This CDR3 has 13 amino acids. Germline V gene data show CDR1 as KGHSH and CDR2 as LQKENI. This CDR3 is CASSPPQDMVAFF. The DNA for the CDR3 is TGTGCCAGCTCACCACCGCAGGACATGGTGGCTTTCTTT. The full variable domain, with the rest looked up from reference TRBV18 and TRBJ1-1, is NAGVMQNPRHLVRRRGQEARLRCSPMKGHSHVYWYRQLPEEGLKFMVYLQKENIIDESGMPKERFSAEFPKEGPSILRIQQVVRGDSAAYFCASSPPQDMVAFFGQGTRLTVV.

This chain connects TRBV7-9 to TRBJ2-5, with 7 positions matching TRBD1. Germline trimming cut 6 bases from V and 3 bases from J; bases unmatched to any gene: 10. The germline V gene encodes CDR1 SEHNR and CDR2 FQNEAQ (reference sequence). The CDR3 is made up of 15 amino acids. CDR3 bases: TGTGCCAGCAGGACATCGGACAGGAGAGAAGAGACCCAGTACTTC. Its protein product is CASRTSDRREETQYF. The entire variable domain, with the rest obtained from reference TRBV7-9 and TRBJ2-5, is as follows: DTGVSQNPRHKITKRGQNVTFRCDPISEHNRLYWYRQTLGQGPEFLTYFQNEAQLEKSRLLSDRFSAERPKGSFSTLEIQRTEQGDSAMYLCASRTSDRREETQYFGPGTRLLVL.

The CDR3 loop reads CASSTVFSPLHF. CDR3 in DNA: TGTGCCAGCAGCACAGTATTTTCACCCCTCCACTTT. This sequence joins TRBV7-2 and TRBJ1-6; no definite D call. Trimming stripped 5 bases from V and 9 bases from J, with 8 bases between. This CDR3 has 12 amino acids. The germline gives CDR1 SGHTA, CDR2 FQGNSA.

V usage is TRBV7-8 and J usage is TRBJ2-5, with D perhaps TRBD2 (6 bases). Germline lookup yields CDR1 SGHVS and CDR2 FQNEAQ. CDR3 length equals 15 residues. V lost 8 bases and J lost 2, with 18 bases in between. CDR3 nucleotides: TGTGCCAGCGGAAGCTCCGGGAGCCTTCAAGAGACCCAGTACTTC. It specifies CASGSSGSLQETQYF.